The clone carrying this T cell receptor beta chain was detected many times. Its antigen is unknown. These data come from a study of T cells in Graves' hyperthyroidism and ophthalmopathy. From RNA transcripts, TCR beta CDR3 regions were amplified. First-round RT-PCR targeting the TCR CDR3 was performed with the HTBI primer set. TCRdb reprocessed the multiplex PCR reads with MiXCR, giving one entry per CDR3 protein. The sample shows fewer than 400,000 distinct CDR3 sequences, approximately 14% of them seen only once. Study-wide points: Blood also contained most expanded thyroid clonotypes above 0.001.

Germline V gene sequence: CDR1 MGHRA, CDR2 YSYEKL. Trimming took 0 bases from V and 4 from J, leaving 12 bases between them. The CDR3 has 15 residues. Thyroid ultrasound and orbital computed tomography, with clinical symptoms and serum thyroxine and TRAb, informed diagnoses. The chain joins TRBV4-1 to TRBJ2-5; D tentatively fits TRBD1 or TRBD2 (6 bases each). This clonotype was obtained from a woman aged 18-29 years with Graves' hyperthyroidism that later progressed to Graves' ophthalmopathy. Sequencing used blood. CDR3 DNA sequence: TGCGCCAGCAGCCAAGATCTCGGGGGCCGAGAGACCCAGTACTTC. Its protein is CASSQDLGGRETQYF.